This TCR beta chain comes out of a study of immune heterogeneity within non-small cell lung tumors. At the level of the study: Among the tumors, 4 were squamous cell carcinomas, roughly 9 were non-squamous carcinomas and 1 was not otherwise specified. Study-level findings and limits: Recurrence of identical dominant CDR3 beta clonotypes was observed across tumor sites within a patient, alongside site-unique high-frequency clones. For the most part, the T-cell receptor beta clonotypes present at high frequency were distinct from one individual patient to the next.

CDR1 is DFQATT and CDR2 is SNEGSKA in the germline V gene (reference sequence). The CDR3 runs 13 residues. The V gene lost 3 bases and the J gene lost 1 base, with 6 bases spanning the gap. To note about this clonotype: Its specificity is unknown.

Bulk tumor genomic DNA was the template, and each sample received around 650 ng. Several far-apart biopsies were taken per primary tumor during surgery. Before undergoing curative surgery, patients had newly diagnosed non-small cell lung cancer that was untreated. Using 32 V and 13 J primers, multiplex PCR amplified TCR beta CDR3. Using its own MiXCR run on the multiplex PCR reads, TCRdb lists one record per CDR3 protein. The data contain tens of thousands of distinct CDR3 sequences, around 30% of them singletons. This sequence joins TRBV20-1 and TRBJ2-2; maybe TRBD2 (5 bases). The sample consisted of lung tumor tissue. The sequence derives from a man between 35 and 55 years old with non-small cell lung cancer. CDR3 DNA: TGCAGTGCTAGCGGAGGGAACACCGGGGAGCTGTTTTTT. Translation gives CSASGGNTGELFF.